This T cell receptor beta chain was sequenced for a study of T cell repertoires in cytomegalovirus infection. Each CDR3 protein is one row after TCRdb ran MiXCR on the reads. This table has 700,000 to 900,000 distinct CDR3 sequences, about 28% appearing once. Points from the study as a whole: CMV-specific TCR beta clonotypes restricted by HLA-C dominated the ex vivo response.

The CDR3 is 16 amino acids. V dropped 1 base and J dropped 3; count of bases not matched to a gene: 8. CDR1 SGHVS and CDR2 FNYEAQ come from the germline V gene. Concerning this clonotype itself: Its antigen is not known.

Sequencing used cultured CD8+ T cells from PBMCs, obtained from culture after CMV antigen stimulation. This receptor was taken from a human donor in good health (CMV status not recorded). Some clones in this sample may be carry-over from other donors' samples. The chain links TRBV7-6 to TRBJ1-2; 7 nucleotides line up with TRBD1. CDR3 nucleotides: TGTGCCAGCAGCTTAGGAAGTGGAGACAGGGACTATGGCTACACCTTC. Translation gives CASSLGSGDRDYGYTF.